The 25 T cell receptor beta chains below come from one sample, sequenced in a study of CD8+ T cells in alopecia areata. Extracted RNA was reverse transcribed into cDNA, the sequencing template. Sequencing was performed with immunoSEQ multiplex PCR; in TCRdb, only in-frame clones are kept and a portion is missing. The repertoire has about 220,000 clones, about 58% of them found once; the top ten carry 1.6%. Treatment reported: oral pan-JAK inhibitor, 5-10 mg twice daily. The sample was CD4+ T cells sorted from blood, taken at week 4, from a patient treated with tofacitinib. The source is a human donor with alopecia areata.

The V call is TRBV10-2, the J call TRBJ2-2; 7 nucleotides agree with TRBD2. The CDR3 is 14 amino acids. Germline V gives CDR1 WSHSY, CDR2 SAAADI. J was trimmed by 4 bases and V by 6 bases; bases with no gene match: 5. CDR3: CASRSGAITGELFF. DNA for the CDR3: TGCGCCAGCAGGAGCGGGGCAATCACCGGGGAGCTGTTTTTT.

The V and J genes are TRBV29-1 and TRBJ2-1; 12 nucleotides agree with TRBD2. The CDR3 loop spans 20 amino acids. Per germline, CDR1 SQVTM and CDR2 ANQGSEA. Germline trimming cut 1 base from V and 1 base from J; bases unmatched to any gene: 14. As DNA, the CDR3 is TGCAGCGTTGAAGGAGTAGGGCCTAGCGGGGGGGTTAGATCCTACAATGAGCAGTTCTTC. This codes for CSVEGVGPSGGVRSYNEQFF.

This rearrangement joins TRBV5-1 to TRBJ2-1; TRBD1 matches 7 bases. V lost 1 base to trimming and J lost 7 bases; unmatched junction nucleotides: 5. The CDR3 has 14 amino acids. Germline V gene data show CDR1 as SGHRS and CDR2 as YFSETQ. The CDR3 sequence: CASSLRTGINEQFF. The CDR3, as DNA: TGCGCCAGCAGCTTGAGGACAGGAATAAATGAGCAGTTCTTC.

The J gene is TRBJ1-4, the V gene TRBV29-1; D is unresolved. With 7 bases removed from V and 0 bases from J, the gap between germline ends came to 6 bases. CDR3 size: 12 residues. CDR1 SQVTM and CDR2 ANQGSEA come from the germline V gene. CDR3 sequence (DNA): TGCAGCGCACATGCAACTAATGAAAAACTGTTTTTT. Residues: CSAHATNEKLFF. Using reference TRBV29-1 and TRBJ1-4 for the parts outside the CDR3, the full variable domain is SAVISQKPSRDICQRGTSLTIQCQVDSQVTMMFWYRQQPGQSLTLIATANQGSEATYESGFVIDKFPISRPNLTFSTLTVSNMSPEDSSIYLCSAHATNEKLFFGSGTQLSVL.

This chain connects TRBV2 to TRBJ2-1; 8 nucleotides agree with TRBD2. The germline V gene encodes CDR1 SNHLY and CDR2 FYNNEI. This CDR3 is 13 amino acids long. V shed 4 bases, J shed 9 bases, and the junction held 5 bases outside the gene matches. Written as DNA, the CDR3 is TGTGCCAGCAGTGTAGTTAGCGGGGTTGAGCAGTTCTTC. Its translation: CASSVVSGVEQFF. Full variable domain (remainder filled in from reference TRBV2 and TRBJ2-1): EPEVTQTPSHQVTQMGQEVILRCVPISNHLYFYWYRQILGQKVEFLVSFYNNEISEKSEIFDDQFSVERPDGSNFTLKIRSTKLEDSAMYFCASSVVSGVEQFFGPGTRLTVL.

The chain joins TRBV7-2 to TRBJ1-6; D not certain. Germline V CDR1 and CDR2: SGHTA, FQGNSA. Trimming stripped 3 bases from V and 9 bases from J, with 18 bases between. This CDR3 spans 16 amino acids. CDR3: CASSFGSGRAISPLHF. DNA for the CDR3: TGTGCCAGCAGCTTTGGTTCAGGCCGGGCGATTTCACCCCTCCACTTT.

This chain links TRBV6-5 with TRBJ2-7; 9 bases match TRBD2. Trimming cost V 6 bases and J 2 bases; bases outside gene matches: 8. This CDR3 region has 15 residues. Germline V gene data show CDR1 as MNHEY and CDR2 as SVGAGI. Here the CDR3 DNA reads TGTGCCAGCAGGGAACTGGCTAGCGGGGCCTACGAGCAGTACTTC. This codes for CASRELASGAYEQYF.

V gene TRBV30 combines with J gene TRBJ1-1; 8 nucleotides agree with TRBD1. The V segment lost 5 bases and the J segment 0 bases; nucleotides outside the gene matches: 2. The CDR3 runs 13 residues. Germline CDR1 GTSNPN, CDR2 SVGIG (reference sequence). This CDR3 reads CAWGTGLNTEAFF. For the CDR3, the DNA is TGTGCCTGGGGGACAGGACTGAACACTGAAGCTTTCTTT.

The rearrangement joins TRBV20-1 to TRBJ1-1, with D unresolved. The germline V and J ends were trimmed by 6 bases and 13 bases, with 18 bases remaining between them. Germline V lookup: CDR1 DFQATT, CDR2 SNEGSKA (reference sequence). The CDR3 extends over 11 amino acids. Here the CDR3 DNA reads TGCAGTGCCGCTACCGGGCCCTCGGATTTCTTT. This codes for CSAATGPSDFF.

J is TRBJ2-5 and V is TRBV2; no reliable D call. The germline V and J ends were trimmed by 2 bases and 7 bases, with 11 bases remaining between them. The CDR3 runs 13 residues. Germline CDR1 SNHLY, CDR2 FYNNEI. CDR3 in amino acids: CASSESPSGTQYF. In nucleotides, the CDR3 is TGTGCCAGCAGTGAAAGCCCCTCGGGGACCCAGTACTTC.

V is TRBV29-1 and J is TRBJ1-2; D not certain. This CDR3 has 12 residues. CDR1 is SQVTM, CDR2 ANQGSEA, per germline. Deletions cut 3 bases from V and 6 bases from J, with 11 bases between. The CDR3 sequence is CSVEGSGDGYTF. As DNA, the CDR3 is TGCAGCGTTGAGGGGAGCGGGGATGGCTACACCTTC.

The chain recombines TRBV15 with TRBJ2-1; 8 nucleotides line up with TRBD2. After removal of 4 bases from V and 3 bases from J, the junction contained 8 bases not matched to a gene. CDR1 and CDR2 from the germline V gene are LNHNV and YYDKDF (reference sequence). CDR3 length: 16 residues. In DNA form, the CDR3 reads TGTGCCACCAGCACCCAAACTAGCGGACGCTACAATGAGCAGTTCTTC. Amino acid sequence: CATSTQTSGRYNEQFF.

On this clone: At one of its ends the junction is not consistent with the germline gene, which may arise from a read error. The J gene is TRBJ2-6, the V gene TRBV2; 13 bases align to TRBD2. Per the germline V gene, CDR1 is SNHLY and CDR2 is FYNNEI. This CDR3 is built from 19 residues. The CDR3 loop reads CASREETSGGPSGANVLTF. The CDR3 nucleotides read TGTGCCAGCAGGGAAGAGACTAGCGGGGGGCCAAGTGGGGCCAACGTCCTGACTTTC.

This CDR3 reads CASSGGPVQNEKLFF. The CDR3, as DNA: TGTGCCAGCAGTGGAGGCCCCGTCCAGAATGAAAAACTGTTTTTT. The J gene is TRBJ1-4, the V gene TRBV25-1; D is ambiguous. Germline CDR1 reads MGHDK; CDR2 reads SYGVNS. V was trimmed by 4 bases and J by 5 bases, leaving 14 bases between them. The CDR3 is made up of 15 amino acids.

In DNA form, the CDR3 reads TGTGCCAGCGGACTACAGCGGGGCGAGCAGTACTTC. Protein: CASGLQRGEQYF. This chain uses TRBV27 with TRBJ2-7; 7 bases match TRBD2. Unmatched junction bases numbered 7, after V lost 8 bases and J lost 6 bases. The CDR3 has 12 residues. CDR1 MNHEY and CDR2 SMNVEV come from the germline V gene (reference sequence).

This clone was counted a few times. The genes are TRBV10-3 and TRBJ2-2, with D perhaps TRBD2 (7 bases). Germline CDR1 ENHRY, CDR2 SYGVKD. Trimming pared 8 bases from V and 0 bases from J, leaving 13 bases between. The CDR3 has 15 residues. The CDR3 bases are TGTGCCATCCAGGGAGGGGGGACGAACACCGGGGAGCTGTTTTTT. Its protein product is CAIQGGGTNTGELFF.

This clone was seen more than once but under ten times. This chain's CDR3 is CASSQNGMGAEAFF. CDR3 DNA: TGTGCCAGCAGCCAAAATGGGATGGGGGCTGAAGCTTTCTTT. The chain links TRBV7-3 to TRBJ1-1, with a weak D call TRBD1 (5 bases). The V end lost 5 bases, the J end lost 6 bases, and 16 bases lay between the germline ends. The germline gives CDR1 SGHTA, CDR2 FQGTGA. CDR3 length: 14 residues.

The chain recombines TRBV29-1 with TRBJ1-1; 9 nucleotides agree with TRBD1. Germline V gene sequence: CDR1 SQVTM, CDR2 ANQGSEA. The CDR3 runs to 15 residues. Trimming removed 7 bases from V and 6 bases from J; junction bases left unmatched: 15. As DNA, the CDR3 is TGCAGCGCCGAATCCGCAGGGACAGGGCGCCCTGAAGCTTTCTTT. This sequence encodes CSAESAGTGRPEAFF.

The J gene is TRBJ1-1, the V gene TRBV13; 10 nucleotides align to TRBD1. The V segment lost 11 bases and the J segment 3 bases; nucleotides outside the gene matches: 12. This CDR3 region has 15 residues. Germline V gene sequence: CDR1 PRHDT, CDR2 FYEKMQ (reference sequence). The CDR3 here is CAAGDPGQGHTEAFF. CDR3 nucleotides: TGTGCCGCCGGTGATCCGGGACAGGGGCACACTGAAGCTTTCTTT.

The V call is TRBV10-3, the J call TRBJ2-3; D is unclear. This CDR3 is built from 11 residues. Trimming shortened V by 6 bases and J by 5 bases, and 6 bases separated the two germline ends. Germline CDR1 ENHRY, CDR2 SYGVKD. The CDR3 protein is CAISERDTQYF. The DNA of the CDR3 is TGTGCCATCAGCGAGAGAGATACGCAGTATTTT.

The J gene is TRBJ2-3, the V gene TRBV13; no clear D gene. Deletions cut 5 bases from V and 6 bases from J, with 9 bases between. The length of the CDR3 is 12 residues. The germline CDR1 and CDR2 sequences are PRHDT and FYEKMQ (reference sequence). The CDR3 DNA is TGTGCCAGCAGCCCGGGTCCCGATACGCAGTATTTT. The encoded protein is CASSPGPDTQYF. The full variable domain, its missing parts supplied by reference TRBV13 and TRBJ2-3, is AAGVIQSPRHLIKEKRETATLKCYPIPRHDTVYWYQQGPGQDPQFLISFYEKMQSDKGSIPDRFSAQQFSDYHSELNMSSLELGDSALYFCASSPGPDTQYFGPGTRLTVL.

This chain joins TRBV2 and TRBJ2-1, with 11 nucleotides matching TRBD2. The CDR3 sequence is 15 residues long. Germline trimming cut 4 bases from V and 15 bases from J; bases unmatched to any gene: 14. Germline V gene data show CDR1 as SNHLY and CDR2 as FYNNEI. DNA of the CDR3: TGTGCCAGCAGTGCAGGACTAGCGGGCTCGGAGGTACGGTTCTTC. This gives the protein CASSAGLAGSEVRFF.

This chain connects TRBV25-1 to TRBJ2-3; weak D call: TRBD1 (7 bases). V was cut by 4 bases and J by 4 bases, with 9 bases left in between. The CDR3 sequence is 13 residues long. Germline CDR1 and CDR2: MGHDK and SYGVNS. The CDR3 DNA sequence: TGTGCCAGCAGTGGCAGGGGGGCAGATACGCAGTATTTT. This sequence encodes CASSGRGADTQYF. Complete variable domain (other parts from reference TRBV25-1 and TRBJ2-3): EADIYQTPRYLVIGTGKKITLECSQTMGHDKMYWYQQDPGMELHLIHYSYGVNSTEKGDLSSESTVSRIRTEHFPLTLESARPSHTSQYLCASSGRGADTQYFGPGTRLTVL.

This clone was counted only a few times. The chain has TRBV2 and TRBJ2-3; no clear D. Germline V lookup: CDR1 SNHLY, CDR2 FYNNEI. The CDR3 contains 13 residues. Trimming left V 0 bases short and J 0 bases short, with 1 base between. Here the CDR3 DNA reads TGTGCCAGCAGTGAAGCTAGCACAGATACGCAGTATTTT. Amino acids: CASSEASTDTQYF.

The chain joins TRBV30 to TRBJ1-6; D remains unclear. CDR3 length: 15 amino acids. Germline V gives CDR1 GTSNPN, CDR2 SVGIG (reference sequence). V was clipped by 2 bases and J by 2 bases, with 10 bases between them. CDR3 sequence (DNA): TGTGCCTGGAGTAACGGGTTGACCTATAATTCACCCCTCCACTTT. Translating it yields CAWSNGLTYNSPLHF.